This T cell receptor (beta chain) originates from a study of blood T cell repertoires in COVID-19 (dated by TCRdb to between 2020 and 2021). Turning to the overall study: Collaborator samples came from the United States, Italy and Spain and covered acute and convalescent phases of COVID-19. The material from the prospective study consisted of cDNA or gDNA derived from T cells, B-cell-depleted T cells, or PBMCs. Subjects who had been exposed to COVID-19, were actively infected with it, or had recovered from it provided the deeply sampled blood TCRbeta repertoires that made up the dataset. The repertoires were released in a freely available public database intended as a resource for research on the immune response to SARS-CoV-2. The samples were drawn from the first 160 participants of the ongoing ImmuneRACE study and from 1,254 subjects provided by 6 global collaborators. The sample metadata nearly always contained a de-identified subject ID, COVID-19 status, age in years and sex. HLA class I and class II types, where available, came from metadata supplied by the sample provider rather than from assay-based typing. What the study reported, not specific to this receptor: The quantity of clinical and demographic metadata differed by source and by participant and was supplied without curation.

Taken from the germline V gene (reference sequence), the CDR1 and CDR2 loops are GTSNPN and SVGIG. V is reduced by 1 base and J by 1 base, leaving a spacing of 10 bases between them. The CDR3 runs 14 residues from the cysteine to the phenylalanine. Of the read, only the CDR3 DNA is kept; its 42 bases are in frame from base 1. TCRbeta CDR3 regions were amplified from genomic DNA using the immunoSEQ Assay, a bias-controlled multiplex PCR. For the original study's pipeline: The number of nucleated cells in each sample was estimated from the amplification of reference gene primers within the assay. To quantify the absolute abundance of each unique TCRbeta CDR3 rearrangement, sequence reads were collapsed and filtered. For each sample, productive Simpson clonality was calculated as the square root of Simpson's diversity index over productive rearrangements. As stored in TCRdb, this immuneACCESS dataset retains in-frame rearrangements with V and J assigned. A fraction of the clones does not appear; measured against another copy, unresolved V genes explain less than half of the discrepancy, and the remainder lacks a known reason. The V and J calls and clone size come from that table; D and trimming were worked out from the DNA. This sample comprises 300,000 to 400,000 clones, 90% of them detected only once. Less than 3.5% of the sample is held by the ten biggest clonotypes.

Details on this clone: Its antigen is unknown. The record has no base qualities; no much larger clone is one base away.

In Seattle, one collaborating source enrolled patients while the infection was active and tracked those patients longitudinally over the course of disease. The collaborating institutions used their own protocols to collect whole blood in K2EDTA tubes. Collaborator samples were shipped for TCRbeta analysis as frozen whole blood, isolated PBMCs, or DNA extracted from either sample type. The receptor was derived from a woman in her 30s with COVID-19, enrolled during active disease. The chain was built from TRBV30 and TRBJ1-1; TRBD1 could be the D gene, as 6 bases match. Specimen: peripheral blood. The CDR3 in this case is CAWSGTAWNTEAFF. The DNA sequence is given as TGTGCCTGGAGTGGGACAGCTTGGAACACTGAAGCTTTCTTT.